This is a list of T cell receptor beta chains from one sample in a study of cytomegalovirus exposure and HLA in healthy donors. Sequencing was performed with immunoSEQ multiplex PCR; in TCRdb, only in-frame clones are kept and a portion is missing. Recorded for this sample: some 130,000 clones. The sequencing sample was made of PBMCs. The source of these receptors is a man between 18 and 29 years old in good health and CMV-seronegative. Both conserved end residues are part of each CDR3. The D gene is left open where the match is weak.

d_gene	v_gene	j_gene	CDR3aa	CDR3nt
TRBD1	TRBV7-9	TRBJ1-1	CARGQPNTEAFF	TGTGCCAGGGGACAGCCGAACACTGAAGCTTTCTTT
-	TRBV7-9	TRBJ1-1	CASSIMDSKAFF	TGTGCCAGCAGCATAATGGACAGCAAAGCTTTCTTT
TRBD2	TRBV4-1	TRBJ2-1	CASSQIGTSGYNEQFF	TGCGCCAGCAGCCAAATCGGGACTAGCGGGTACAATGAGCAGTTCTTC
-	TRBV27	TRBJ2-6	CASSSEYSGANVLTF	TGTGCCAGCAGTTCCGAGTACTCTGGGGCCAACGTCCTGACTTTC
-	TRBV11-3	TRBJ1-6	CASSRGSSYNSPLHF	TGTGCCAGCAGCCGAGGCAGCTCCTATAATTCACCCCTCCACTTT
TRBD1	TRBV7-9	TRBJ1-3	CASSMGDREGNTIYF	TGTGCCAGCAGCATGGGAGACAGGGAAGGAAACACCATATATTTT
TRBD1	TRBV6-1	TRBJ1-4	CASTDRGDNEKLFF	TGTGCCAGCACGGACAGGGGTGATAATGAAAAACTGTTTTTT
TRBD1	TRBV7-2	TRBJ1-5	CASSPTGGNQPQHF	TGTGCCAGCAGCCCGACAGGGGGCAATCAGCCCCAGCATTTT
-	TRBV7-2	TRBJ1-5	CASSLDRRNQPQHF	TGTGCCAGCAGCTTAGACAGGAGAAATCAGCCCCAGCATTTT
TRBD2	TRBV28	TRBJ2-1	CASFATSRRGDEQFF	TGTGCCAGCTTTGCGACTAGCAGGAGAGGAGATGAGCAGTTCTTC
TRBD1	TRBV30	TRBJ1-1	CAFYRDRGTEAFF	TGTGCCTTCTACCGGGACAGGGGCACTGAAGCTTTCTTT
TRBD2	TRBV11-3	TRBJ2-7	CASSASGTSGDEQYF	TGTGCCAGCAGCGCGAGCGGGACTAGCGGGGATGAGCAGTACTTC
TRBD1	TRBV5-5	TRBJ2-5	CASSFPGTVYGTQYF	TGTGCCAGCAGCTTTCCCGGGACAGTTTACGGGACCCAGTACTTC
TRBD1	TRBV30	TRBJ1-5	CAWTLKGQGNSNQPQHF	TGTGCCTGGACCCTAAAGGGACAGGGGAATAGCAATCAGCCCCAGCATTTT
TRBD2	TRBV13	TRBJ2-7	CASSPRTSGGYEQYF	TGTGCCAGCAGCCCGAGGACTAGCGGGGGTTACGAGCAGTACTTC
TRBD1	TRBV6-6	TRBJ1-4	CASEGTGEREKLFF	TGTGCCAGCGAAGGGACAGGGGAACGGGAAAAACTGTTTTTT
TRBD2	TRBV4-3	TRBJ2-7	CASSREMSGGYEQYF	TGCGCCAGCAGTAGGGAGATGTCCGGGGGGTACGAGCAGTACTTC
-	TRBV27	TRBJ1-2	CASSERVRVGRGYTF	TGTGCCAGCAGTGAGAGAGTCAGGGTAGGACGTGGCTACACCTTC
-	TRBV7-9	TRBJ1-2	CASSPNGYTF	TGTGCCAGCAGCCCAAATGGCTACACCTTC
TRBD1	TRBV10-3	TRBJ2-1	CATAGTGDNEQFF	TGTGCCACCGCCGGGACAGGGGACAATGAGCAGTTCTTC
TRBD2	TRBV4-2	TRBJ2-7	CASSSRGTSGGEQYF	TGTGCCAGCTCCTCGAGGGGGACTAGTGGAGGCGAGCAGTACTTC
TRBD1	TRBV18	TRBJ1-2	CASSRETGGSYGYTF	TGTGCCAGCTCGCGGGAAACAGGGGGTAGCTATGGCTACACCTTC
TRBD1	TRBV27	TRBJ2-7	CASRNMTGDSYEQYF	TGTGCCAGCAGGAATATGACAGGGGACTCCTACGAGCAGTACTTC
-	TRBV18	TRBJ2-1	CASSAVTGSDEQFF	TGTGCCAGCTCAGCGGTTACAGGGAGCGATGAGCAGTTCTTC
-	TRBV18	TRBJ1-4	CASSPAGNEKLFF	TGTGCCAGCTCACCTGCAGGGAATGAAAAACTGTTTTTT
-	TRBV5-1	TRBJ2-7	CASSLAPGEPYEQYF	TGCGCCAGCAGCTTGGCCCCAGGGGAGCCCTACGAGCAGTACTTC
TRBD1	TRBV29-1	TRBJ1-1	CSARGGAGGNTEAFF	TGCAGCGCTCGCGGTGGGGCAGGGGGTAACACTGAAGCTTTCTTT
TRBD1	TRBV11-3	TRBJ2-2	CASSLRRGQVGELFF	TGTGCCAGCAGCTTACGCAGGGGGCAGGTCGGGGAGCTGTTTTTT
-	TRBV5-4	TRBJ2-2	CASSLLGHANTGELFF	TGTGCCAGCAGCTTGTTGGGACATGCGAACACCGGGGAGCTGTTTTTT
-	TRBV19	TRBJ1-4	CASSMSQGFEKLFF	TGTGCCAGTAGTATGTCACAGGGTTTTGAAAAACTGTTTTTT
-	TRBV7-7	TRBJ2-7	CASSPSRGPTYEQYF	TGTGCCAGCAGCCCGAGTAGGGGCCCGACCTACGAGCAGTACTTC
-	TRBV11-1	TRBJ2-5	CASSLGDTLYQETQYF	TGTGCCAGCAGCTTAGGGGACACGTTGTACCAAGAGACCCAGTACTTC
TRBD1	TRBV27	TRBJ2-5	CASSKPTGGGFETQYF	TGTGCCAGCAGTAAACCCACAGGGGGCGGTTTTGAGACCCAGTACTTC
-	TRBV27	TRBJ2-3	CASSLMRERGTDTQYF	TGTGCCAGCAGTTTGATGAGGGAGAGGGGCACAGATACGCAGTATTTT
TRBD1	TRBV11-3	TRBJ2-7	CASSRGTYEQYF	TGTGCCAGTTCCAGGGGGACCTACGAGCAGTACTTC
TRBD1	TRBV5-1	TRBJ1-6	CASSLVTGGSPGNSPLHF	TGCGCCAGCAGCTTGGTCACAGGGGGCAGCCCCGGGAATTCACCCCTCCACTTT
TRBD2	TRBV18	TRBJ2-7	CASSPIPSPGLQSYEQYF	TGTGCCAGCTCACCAATCCCCTCGCCGGGACTACAGTCCTACGAGCAGTACTTC
TRBD1	TRBV18	TRBJ1-1	CASSPRTGGKETEAFF	TGTGCCAGCTCACCAAGGACAGGGGGCAAAGAGACTGAAGCTTTCTTT
TRBD1	TRBV7-3	TRBJ2-3	CASTPGTGSDTQYF	TGTGCCAGCACCCCCGGGACAGGGTCAGATACGCAGTATTTT
-	TRBV28	TRBJ1-5	CASSFSGQAFYSNQPQHF	TGTGCCAGCAGTTTTTCGGGACAAGCATTCTATAGCAATCAGCCCCAGCATTTT
-	TRBV28	TRBJ1-2	CASRYNYGYTF	TGTGCCAGTCGTTATAACTATGGCTACACCTTC
TRBD2	TRBV28	TRBJ2-7	CASKTSTEQYF	TGTGCCAGCAAGACTAGCACCGAGCAGTACTTC